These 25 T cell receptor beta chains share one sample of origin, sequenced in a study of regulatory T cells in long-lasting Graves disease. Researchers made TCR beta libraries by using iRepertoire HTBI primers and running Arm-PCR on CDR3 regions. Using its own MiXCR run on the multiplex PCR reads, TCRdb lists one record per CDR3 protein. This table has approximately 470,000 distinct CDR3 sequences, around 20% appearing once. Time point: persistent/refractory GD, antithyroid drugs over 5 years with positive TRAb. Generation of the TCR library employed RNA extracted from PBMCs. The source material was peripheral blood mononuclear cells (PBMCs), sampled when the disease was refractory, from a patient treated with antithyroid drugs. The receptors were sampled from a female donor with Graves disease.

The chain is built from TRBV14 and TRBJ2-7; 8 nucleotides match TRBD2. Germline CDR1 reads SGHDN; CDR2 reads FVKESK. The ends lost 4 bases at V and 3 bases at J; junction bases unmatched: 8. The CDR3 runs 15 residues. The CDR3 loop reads CASSPRIAGFYEQYF. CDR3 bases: TGTGCCAGCAGCCCCCGGATAGCGGGGTTCTACGAGCAGTACTTC.

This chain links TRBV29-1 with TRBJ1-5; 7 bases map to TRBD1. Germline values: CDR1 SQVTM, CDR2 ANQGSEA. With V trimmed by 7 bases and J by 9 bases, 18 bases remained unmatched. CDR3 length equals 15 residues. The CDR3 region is CSATDRDSSLGPQHF. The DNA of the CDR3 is TGCAGCGCCACTGACCGGGACAGCTCCCTAGGGCCCCAGCATTTT.

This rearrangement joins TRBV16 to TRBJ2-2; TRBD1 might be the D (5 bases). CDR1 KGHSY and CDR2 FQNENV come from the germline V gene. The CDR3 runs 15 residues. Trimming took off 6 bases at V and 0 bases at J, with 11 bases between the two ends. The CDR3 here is CASSPDSPNTGELFF. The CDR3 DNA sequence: TGTGCCAGCAGTCCTGACAGCCCGAACACCGGGGAGCTGTTTTTT.

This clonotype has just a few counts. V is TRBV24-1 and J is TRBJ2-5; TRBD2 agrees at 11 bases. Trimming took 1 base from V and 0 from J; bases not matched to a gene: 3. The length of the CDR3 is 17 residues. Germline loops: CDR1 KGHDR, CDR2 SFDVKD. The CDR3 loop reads CATSDFGTSGYQETQYF. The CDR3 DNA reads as TGTGCCACCAGTGATTTCGGGACTAGCGGATACCAAGAGACCCAGTACTTC.

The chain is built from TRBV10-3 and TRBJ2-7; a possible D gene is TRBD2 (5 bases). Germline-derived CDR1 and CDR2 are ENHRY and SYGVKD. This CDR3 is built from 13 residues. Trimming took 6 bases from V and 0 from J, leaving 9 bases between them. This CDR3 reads CAIRDSSSYEQYF. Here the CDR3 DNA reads TGTGCCATCAGGGACTCGAGCTCCTACGAGCAGTACTTC.

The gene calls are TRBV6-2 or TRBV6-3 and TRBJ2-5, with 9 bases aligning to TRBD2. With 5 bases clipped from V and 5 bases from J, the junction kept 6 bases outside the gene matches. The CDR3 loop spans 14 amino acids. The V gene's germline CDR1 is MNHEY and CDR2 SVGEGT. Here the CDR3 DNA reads TGTGCCAGCAGTCTAGCGGGAATAAGGGAGACCCAGTACTTC. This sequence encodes CASSLAGIRETQYF.

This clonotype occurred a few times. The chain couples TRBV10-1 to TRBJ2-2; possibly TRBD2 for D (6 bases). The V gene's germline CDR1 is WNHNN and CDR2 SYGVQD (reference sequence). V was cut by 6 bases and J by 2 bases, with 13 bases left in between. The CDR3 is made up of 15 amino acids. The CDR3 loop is CASSAFGGNTGELFF. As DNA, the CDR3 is TGCGCCAGCAGCGCCTTCGGGGGAAACACCGGGGAGCTGTTTTTT.

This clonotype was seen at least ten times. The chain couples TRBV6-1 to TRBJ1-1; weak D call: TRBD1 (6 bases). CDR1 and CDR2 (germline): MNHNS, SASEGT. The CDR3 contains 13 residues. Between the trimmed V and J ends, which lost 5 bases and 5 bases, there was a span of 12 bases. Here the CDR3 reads CASSKTQGTEAFF. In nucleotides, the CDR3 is TGTGCCAGCAGTAAAACCCAGGGGACTGAAGCTTTCTTT.

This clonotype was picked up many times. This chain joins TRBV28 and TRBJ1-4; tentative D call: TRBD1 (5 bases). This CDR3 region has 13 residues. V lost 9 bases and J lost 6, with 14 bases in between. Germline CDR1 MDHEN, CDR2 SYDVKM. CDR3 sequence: CASTRGEDEKLFF. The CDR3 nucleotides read TGTGCCAGTACTCGGGGGGAAGATGAAAAACTGTTTTTT.

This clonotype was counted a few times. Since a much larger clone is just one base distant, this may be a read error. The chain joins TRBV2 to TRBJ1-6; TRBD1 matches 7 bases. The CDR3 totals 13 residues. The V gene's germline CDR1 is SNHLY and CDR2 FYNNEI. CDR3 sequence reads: CASQRDSHSPPHF. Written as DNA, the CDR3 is TGTGCCAGCCAAAGGGACAGCCATTCACCCCCCCACTTT.

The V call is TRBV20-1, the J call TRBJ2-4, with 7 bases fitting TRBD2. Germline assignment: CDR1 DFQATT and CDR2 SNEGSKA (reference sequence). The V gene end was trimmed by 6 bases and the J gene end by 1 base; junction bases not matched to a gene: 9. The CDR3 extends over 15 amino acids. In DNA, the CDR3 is TGCAGTGCCCCGGCGGGGGTCGGGGCCAAAAACATTCAGTACTTC. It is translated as CSAPAGVGAKNIQYF.

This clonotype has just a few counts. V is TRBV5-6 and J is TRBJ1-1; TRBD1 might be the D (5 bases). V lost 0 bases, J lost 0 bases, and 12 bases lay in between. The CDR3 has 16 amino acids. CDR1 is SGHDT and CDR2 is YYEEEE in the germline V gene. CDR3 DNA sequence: TGTGCCAGCAGCTTGGGACAGTTACACATGAACACTGAAGCTTTCTTT. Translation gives CASSLGQLHMNTEAFF.

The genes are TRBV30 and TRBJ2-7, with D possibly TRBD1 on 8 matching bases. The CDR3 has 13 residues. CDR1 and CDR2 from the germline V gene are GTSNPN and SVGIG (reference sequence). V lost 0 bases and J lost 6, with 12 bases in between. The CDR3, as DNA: TGTGCCTGGAGTGTGCACAGGGGGGGCGAGCAGTACTTC. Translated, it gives CAWSVHRGGEQYF.

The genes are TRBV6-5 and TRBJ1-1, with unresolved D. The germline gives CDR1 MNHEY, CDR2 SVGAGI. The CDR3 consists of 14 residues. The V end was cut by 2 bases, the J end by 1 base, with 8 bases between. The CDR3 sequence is CASSYPQENTEAFF. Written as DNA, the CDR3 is TGTGCCAGCAGTTACCCTCAGGAGAACACTGAAGCTTTCTTT.

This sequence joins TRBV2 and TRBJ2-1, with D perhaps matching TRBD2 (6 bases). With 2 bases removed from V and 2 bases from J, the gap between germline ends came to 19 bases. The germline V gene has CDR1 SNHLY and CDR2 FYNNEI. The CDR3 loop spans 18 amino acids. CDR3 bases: TGTGCCAGCAGTGAACGGGGTTTGCGGGACCCCCCCTACAATGAGCAGTTCTTC. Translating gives CASSERGLRDPPYNEQFF. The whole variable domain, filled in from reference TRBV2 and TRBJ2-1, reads EPEVTQTPSHQVTQMGQEVILRCVPISNHLYFYWYRQILGQKVEFLVSFYNNEISEKSEIFDDQFSVERPDGSNFTLKIRSTKLEDSAMYFCASSERGLRDPPYNEQFFGPGTRLTVL.

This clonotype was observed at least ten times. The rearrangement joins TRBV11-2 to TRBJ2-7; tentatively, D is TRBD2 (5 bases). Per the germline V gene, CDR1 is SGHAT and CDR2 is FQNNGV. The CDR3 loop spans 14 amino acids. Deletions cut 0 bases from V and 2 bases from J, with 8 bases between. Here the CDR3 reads CASSLDPGTYEQYF. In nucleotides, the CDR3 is TGTGCCAGCAGCTTAGACCCGGGAACCTACGAGCAGTACTTC.

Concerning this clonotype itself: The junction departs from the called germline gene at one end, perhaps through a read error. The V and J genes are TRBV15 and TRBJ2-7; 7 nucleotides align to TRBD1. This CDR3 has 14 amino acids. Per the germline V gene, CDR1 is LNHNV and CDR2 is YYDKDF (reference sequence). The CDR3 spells CVTTADRHNYEQYF. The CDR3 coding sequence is TGTGTCACCACCGCGGACAGGCACAACTACGAGCAGTACTTC.

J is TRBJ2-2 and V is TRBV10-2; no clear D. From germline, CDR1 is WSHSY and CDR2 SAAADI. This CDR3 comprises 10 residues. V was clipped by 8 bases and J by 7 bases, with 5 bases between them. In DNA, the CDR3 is TGCGCCAGCTGGGACGGGGAGCTGTTTTTT. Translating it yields CASWDGELFF.

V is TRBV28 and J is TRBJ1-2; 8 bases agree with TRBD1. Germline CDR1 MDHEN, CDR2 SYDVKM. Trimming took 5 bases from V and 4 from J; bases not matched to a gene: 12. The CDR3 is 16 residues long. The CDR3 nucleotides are TGTGCCAGCAGTAGTCGGGTCCGGACAGGGACCTATGGCTACACCTTC. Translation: CASSSRVRTGTYGYTF.

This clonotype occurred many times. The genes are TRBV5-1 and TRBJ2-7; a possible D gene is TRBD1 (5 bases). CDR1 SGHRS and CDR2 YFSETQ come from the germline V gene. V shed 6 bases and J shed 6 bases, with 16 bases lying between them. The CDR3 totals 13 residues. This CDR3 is CASTQRGTGEQYF. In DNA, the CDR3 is TGCGCCAGCACCCAAAGGGGCACGGGCGAGCAGTACTTC.

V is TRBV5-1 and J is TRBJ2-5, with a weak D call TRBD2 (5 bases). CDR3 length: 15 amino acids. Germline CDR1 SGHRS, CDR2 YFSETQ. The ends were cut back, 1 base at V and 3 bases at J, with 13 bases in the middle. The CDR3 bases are TGCGCCAGCAGCTTGCAGCCCGAGGGCGAAGAGACCCAGTACTTC. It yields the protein CASSLQPEGEETQYF.

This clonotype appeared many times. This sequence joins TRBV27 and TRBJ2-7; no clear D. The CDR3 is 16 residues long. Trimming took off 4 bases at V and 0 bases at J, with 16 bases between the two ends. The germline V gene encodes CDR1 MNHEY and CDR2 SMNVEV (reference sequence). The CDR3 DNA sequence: TGTGCCAGCAGTTCCCTGGACGGCGAGAGCTCCTACGAGCAGTACTTC. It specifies CASSSLDGESSYEQYF.

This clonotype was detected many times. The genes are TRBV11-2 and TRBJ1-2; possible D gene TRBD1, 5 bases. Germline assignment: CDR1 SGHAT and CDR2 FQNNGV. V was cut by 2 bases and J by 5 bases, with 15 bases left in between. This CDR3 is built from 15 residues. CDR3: CASSLYQGKFYGYTF. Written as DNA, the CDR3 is TGTGCCAGCAGCTTATATCAGGGAAAGTTTTATGGCTACACCTTC.

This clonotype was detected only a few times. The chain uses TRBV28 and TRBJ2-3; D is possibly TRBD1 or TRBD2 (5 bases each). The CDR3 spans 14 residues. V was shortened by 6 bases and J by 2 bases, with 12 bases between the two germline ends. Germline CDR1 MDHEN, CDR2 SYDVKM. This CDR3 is CASRPLGVTDTQYF. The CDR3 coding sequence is TGTGCCAGCAGACCACTAGGGGTCACAGATACGCAGTATTTT.

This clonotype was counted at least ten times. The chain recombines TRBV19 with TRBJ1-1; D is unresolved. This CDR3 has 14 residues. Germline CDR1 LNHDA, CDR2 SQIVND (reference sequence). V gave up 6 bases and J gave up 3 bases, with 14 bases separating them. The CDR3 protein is CASSPDSWDTEAFF. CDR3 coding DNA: TGTGCCAGTAGCCCGGACTCGTGGGACACTGAAGCTTTCTTT.